This TCR beta chain was sequenced during a study of STAT5B mutations in CD4+ large granular lymphocyte leukemia. This was a survey-level run. TCRdb's copy holds only in-frame clones and misses some; the assay was immunoSEQ multiplex PCR. The sample lists around 27,000 clones, 65% to 75% occurring once. The CDR3 contains 13 residues. V gave up 5 bases and J gave up 2 bases, with 9 bases separating them. Germline V gene sequence: CDR1 SEHNR, CDR2 FQNEAQ (reference sequence). As for this clone: The antigen remains undetermined.

Study results and caveats: Compared with healthy controls (2/35), patient top clones favored TRBV06 (8/27). About a quarter of private leukemic clonotypes occurred rarely in other patients' non-leukemic repertoires. Without putative leukemic clones, patient CD4-sorted repertoires remained more clonal than healthy CD4+ repertoires.

This clonotype was sampled from a human donor in good health. V gene TRBV7-9 combines with J gene TRBJ1-2, with D perhaps matching TRBD1 (6 bases). Sequencing used CD4+ T cells from blood buffy coats. CDR3 sequence (DNA): TGTGCCAGCAGCCGGGACAAAAACTATGGCTACACCTTC. This codes for CASSRDKNYGYTF.